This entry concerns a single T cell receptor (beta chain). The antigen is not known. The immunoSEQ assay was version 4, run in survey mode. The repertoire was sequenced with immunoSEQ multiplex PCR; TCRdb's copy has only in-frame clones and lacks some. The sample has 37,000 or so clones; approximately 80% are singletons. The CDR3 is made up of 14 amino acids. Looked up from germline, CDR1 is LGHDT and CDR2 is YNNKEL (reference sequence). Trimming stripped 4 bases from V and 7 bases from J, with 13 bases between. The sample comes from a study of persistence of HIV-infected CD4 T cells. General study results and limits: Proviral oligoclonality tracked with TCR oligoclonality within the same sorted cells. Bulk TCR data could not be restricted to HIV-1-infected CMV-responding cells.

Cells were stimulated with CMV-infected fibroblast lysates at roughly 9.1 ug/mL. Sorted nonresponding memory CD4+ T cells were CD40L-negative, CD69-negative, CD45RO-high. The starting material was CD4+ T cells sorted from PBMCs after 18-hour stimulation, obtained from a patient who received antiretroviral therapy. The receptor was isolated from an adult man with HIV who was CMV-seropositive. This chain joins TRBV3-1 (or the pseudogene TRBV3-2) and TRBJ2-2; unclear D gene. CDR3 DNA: TGTGCCAGCAGCCCACAACTCAGGCTCGGGGAGCTGTTTTTT. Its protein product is CASSPQLRLGELFF.